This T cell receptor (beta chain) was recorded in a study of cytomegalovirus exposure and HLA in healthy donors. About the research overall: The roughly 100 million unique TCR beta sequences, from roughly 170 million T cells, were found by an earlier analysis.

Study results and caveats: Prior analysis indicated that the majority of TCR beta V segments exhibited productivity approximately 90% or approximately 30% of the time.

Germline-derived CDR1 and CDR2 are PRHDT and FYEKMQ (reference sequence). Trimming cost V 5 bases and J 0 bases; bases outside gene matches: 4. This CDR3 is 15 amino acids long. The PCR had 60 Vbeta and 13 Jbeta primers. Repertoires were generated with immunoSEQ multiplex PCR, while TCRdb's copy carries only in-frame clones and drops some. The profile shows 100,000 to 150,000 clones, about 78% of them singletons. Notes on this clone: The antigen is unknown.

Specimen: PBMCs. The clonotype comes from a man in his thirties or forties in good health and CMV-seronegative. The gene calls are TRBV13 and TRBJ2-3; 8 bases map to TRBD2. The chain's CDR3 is CASSPLAGSTDTQYF. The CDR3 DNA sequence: TGTGCCAGCAGCCCTTTAGCGGGGAGCACAGATACGCAGTATTTT. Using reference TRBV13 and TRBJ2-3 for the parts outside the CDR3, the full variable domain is AAGVIQSPRHLIKEKRETATLKCYPIPRHDTVYWYQQGPGQDPQFLISFYEKMQSDKGSIPDRFSAQQFSDYHSELNMSSLELGDSALYFCASSPLAGSTDTQYFGPGTRLTVL.